The rows below give T cell receptor beta chains drawn from one sample of a study of blood T cell repertoires in COVID-19. Here immunoSEQ multiplex PCR was the method, and the copy in TCRdb shows in-frame clones only, minus some. This sample has roughly 240,000 clones, with more than 75% found just once. The sequencing sample was made of peripheral blood. The receptors shown here come from a woman younger than 45 who had recovered from COVID-19. The CDR3 runs from the conserved cysteine through the conserved F or W. A D gene is named only where the DNA matches it firmly. Expanded clones get a size class; other rows say once, few or many, or leave the size out.

d_gene,j_gene,len,v_gene,abundance,CDR3nt,CDR3aa
.,TRBJ1-2,15,TRBV18,.,TGTGCCAGCTCACCATCCCCGGGGACTAACTATGGCTACACCTTC,CASSPSPGTNYGYTF
TRBD1,TRBJ1-2,13,TRBV28,.,TGTGCCACTCCATTCAGGGGGCACTATGGCTACACCTTC,CATPFRGHYGYTF
TRBD1,TRBJ2-2,16,TRBV7-2,.,TGTGCCAGCAGCTTAGCCGGGACAGGGGTTACGCGGGAGCTGTTTTTT,CASSLAGTGVTRELFF
.,TRBJ1-1,16,TRBV3-1/TRBV3-2,once,TGTGCCAGCAGCCAAGTTATAGGAGGTTGGATCACTGAAGCTTTCTTT,CASSQVIGGWITEAFF
TRBD1,TRBJ2-3,15,TRBV3-1/TRBV3-2,.,TGTGCCAGCAGGCACAGGGGCCGGAGCACAGATACGCAGTATTTT,CASRHRGRSTDTQYF
.,TRBJ2-7,15,TRBV25-1,few,TGTGCCAGCAGTGCTAAACAGGGTTTTTCCTACGAGCAGTACTTC,CASSAKQGFSYEQYF
.,TRBJ1-2,12,TRBV28,.,TGTGCCAGCAGTCTCAGGGTACATGGCTACACCTTC,CASSLRVHGYTF
.,TRBJ2-3,16,TRBV13,.,TGTGCCAGCAGCCCAACCGGCACAGGGTACACAGATACGCAGTATTTT,CASSPTGTGYTDTQYF
.,TRBJ2-3,14,TRBV6-7,.,TGTGCCAGCAGTAAACTAGCCCGCACAGATACGCAGTATTTT,CASSKLARTDTQYF
.,TRBJ2-3,16,TRBV7-2,.,TGTGCCAGCAGCTTAACGTGGGGGGGCGCAGGAGATACGCAGTATTTT,CASSLTWGGAGDTQYF
.,TRBJ2-7,13,TRBV12-3/TRBV12-4,.,TGTGCCAGCAGAAGGAGGAGCTCCTACGAGCAGTACTTC,CASRRRSSYEQYF
TRBD2,TRBJ2-5,17,TRBV5-1,.,TGCGCCAGCAGCTTGGGACTAGCGGGGGGTTACCAAGAGACCCAGTACTTC,CASSLGLAGGYQETQYF